The clone carrying this TCR beta chain occurred once. The target antigen is unknown. The data derive from a study of T cell responses to AZD1222 COVID-19 vaccine. Here immunoSEQ multiplex PCR was the method, and the copy in TCRdb shows in-frame clones only, minus some. The repertoire consists of around 78,000 clones, with 80% to 85% occurring once and the leading ten covering 2.9%. The CDR3 consists of 14 residues. V lost 4 bases, J lost 7 bases, and 13 bases lay in between. Germline values: CDR1 LGHDT, CDR2 YNNKEL (reference sequence). Study conclusions and caveats: Spike-spanning, vaccine-associated CD4 TCRs were dominant at 160-218 and 743-854. Among spike-specific TCRs, nearly half reportedly target unmutated variant regions.

Source: peripheral blood, taken on day 0 of AZD1222 vaccination. This TCR was sampled from an adult in good health. J is TRBJ2-2 and V is TRBV3-1 (or the pseudogene TRBV3-2), with no clear D. CDR3 residues: CASSPQHIIGELFF. The CDR3 coding sequence is TGTGCCAGCAGCCCCCAGCATATTATCGGGGAGCTGTTTTTT.